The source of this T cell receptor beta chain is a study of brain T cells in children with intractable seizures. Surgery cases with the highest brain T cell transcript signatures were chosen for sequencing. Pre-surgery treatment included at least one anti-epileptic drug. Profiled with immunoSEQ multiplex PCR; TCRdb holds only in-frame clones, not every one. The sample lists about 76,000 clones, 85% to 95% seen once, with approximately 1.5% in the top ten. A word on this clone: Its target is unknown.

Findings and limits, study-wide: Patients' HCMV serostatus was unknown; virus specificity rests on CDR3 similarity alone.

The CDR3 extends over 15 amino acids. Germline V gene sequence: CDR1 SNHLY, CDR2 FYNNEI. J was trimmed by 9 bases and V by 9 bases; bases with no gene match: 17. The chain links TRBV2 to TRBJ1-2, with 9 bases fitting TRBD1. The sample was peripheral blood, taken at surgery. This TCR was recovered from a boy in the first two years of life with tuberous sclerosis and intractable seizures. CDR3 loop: CARGEIQGAKFRYTF. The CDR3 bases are TGTGCCAGGGGTGAAATACAGGGGGCAAAATTTCGCTACACCTTC.